The clone carrying this TCR beta chain was counted a few times. Its specificity is unknown. The data stem from a study of T cells after yellow fever vaccination. Regarding the study as a whole: Most primary-vaccination clones recurred post-booster (roughly 96% CD4, roughly 90% CD8).

TCRdb redid the calling of the 5' RACE reads with MiXCR, one entry per CDR3 protein. The sample holds about 300,000 distinct CDR3 sequences, about 6.6% seen once. The germline V gene has CDR1 SGHRS and CDR2 YFSETQ. Between the trimmed V and J ends, which lost 4 bases and 1 base, there was a span of 14 bases. This CDR3 is 15 amino acids long. The source material was PBMCs, sampled 45 days after the first yellow fever vaccination. The J gene is TRBJ1-1, the V gene TRBV5-1, with a possible D match to TRBD1 (5 bases). The receptor was derived from a man aged 18-30 years who received the YFV17D yellow fever vaccine. The CDR3, as DNA: TGCGCCAGCAGCGAACTCCCGCAGGGGAACACTGAAGCTTTCTTT. This encodes CASSELPQGNTEAFF.